Presented here are 7 T cell receptor beta chains from one specimen sequenced in a study of cytomegalovirus exposure and HLA in healthy donors. With 60 Vbeta and 13 Jbeta primers, the PCR was carried out. Data came from immunoSEQ multiplex PCR; TCRdb stores just in-frame clones and leaves some out. The sample carries about 120,000 clones, approximately 70% recorded once. The sample consisted of PBMCs. Source of these receptors: a man aged 18 to 29 in good health and CMV-seronegative.

The rearrangement joins TRBV27 to TRBJ2-7; TRBD2 might be the D (6 bases). The CDR3 is 12 residues long. V shed 4 bases and J shed 6 bases, with 10 bases lying between them. Germline V CDR1 and CDR2: MNHEY, SMNVEV (reference sequence). The CDR3 sequence: CASSWRAGEQYF. The DNA of the CDR3 is TGTGCCAGCAGTTGGAGGGCTGGCGAGCAGTACTTC.

The CDR3 is CAWSVQQQETQYF. Here the CDR3 DNA reads TGTGCCTGGAGTGTACAGCAACAAGAGACCCAGTACTTC. The rearrangement joins TRBV30 to TRBJ2-5; no firm D call. The CDR3 is 13 residues long. Trimming removed 0 bases from V and 2 bases from J, with 7 bases in between. Germline CDR1 is GTSNPN and CDR2 is SVGIG (reference sequence).

This clone was counted a few times. This chain uses TRBV5-6 with TRBJ2-1; 7 positions agree with TRBD2. CDR3 length: 16 amino acids. The V gene's germline CDR1 is SGHDT and CDR2 YYEEEE. The junction had 10 bases not matched to a gene; V was cut back by 5 bases and J by 2 bases. DNA of the CDR3: TGTGCCAGCAGTCCATACCTAGCGGAGCCCTACAATGAGCAGTTCTTC. This sequence encodes CASSPYLAEPYNEQFF. Variable domain in full (rest from reference TRBV5-6 and TRBJ2-1): DAGVTQSPTHLIKTRGQQVTLRCSPKSGHDTVSWYQQALGQGPQFIFQYYEEEERQRGNFPDRFSGHQFPNYSSELNVNALLLGDSALYLCASSPYLAEPYNEQFFGPGTRLTVL.

V gene TRBV5-1 combines with J gene TRBJ2-2; TRBD1 agrees at 8 bases. Trimming took 4 bases from V and 4 from J; bases not matched to a gene: 9. This CDR3 has 16 residues. The germline V gene encodes CDR1 SGHRS and CDR2 YFSETQ. CDR3: CASSRGQGSATGELFF. The DNA for the CDR3 is TGCGCCAGCAGCCGCGGACAGGGTAGCGCCACCGGGGAGCTGTTTTTT.

The chain is built from TRBV9 and TRBJ1-4; 11 bases fit TRBD1. Losses at the gene ends were 4 bases for V and 2 bases for J; bases not matched to a gene: 7. Germline V lookup: CDR1 SGDLS, CDR2 YYNGEE. CDR3 size: 17 residues. The CDR3 DNA is TGTGCCAGCAGCCAACGGACAGGGGGCCCGACTAATGAAAAACTGTTTTTT. Protein sequence: CASSQRTGGPTNEKLFF. Together with reference TRBV9 and TRBJ1-4, the CDR3 gives the full variable domain: DSGVTQTPKHLITATGQRVTLRCSPRSGDLSVYWYQQSLDQGLQFLIQYYNGEERAKGNILERFSAQQFPDLHSELNLSSLELGDSALYFCASSQRTGGPTNEKLFFGSGTQLSVL.

The chain couples TRBV5-6 to TRBJ2-7; 9 nucleotides agree with TRBD1. This CDR3 is 14 amino acids long. Germline-derived CDR1 and CDR2 are SGHDT and YYEEEE. J lost 5 bases, V lost 6 bases, and 9 bases had no gene match. In DNA form, the CDR3 reads TGTGCCAGCACACGGGGGGACAGGGCCCACGAGCAGTACTTC. Its protein product is CASTRGDRAHEQYF. Full variable domain (outside the CDR3, taken from reference TRBV5-6 and TRBJ2-7): DAGVTQSPTHLIKTRGQQVTLRCSPKSGHDTVSWYQQALGQGPQFIFQYYEEEERQRGNFPDRFSGHQFPNYSSELNVNALLLGDSALYLCASTRGDRAHEQYFGPGTRLTVT.

V is TRBV30 and J is TRBJ1-2; D not certain. Trimming took off 5 bases at V and 2 bases at J, with 12 bases between the two ends. Germline lookup yields CDR1 GTSNPN and CDR2 SVGIG (reference sequence). This CDR3 region has 13 residues. The CDR3 sequence is CAWLPNTNYGYTF. CDR3 sequence (DNA): TGTGCCTGGCTCCCTAATACCAACTATGGCTACACCTTC.